Following are 9 T cell receptor beta chains from one sample sequenced in a study of T cells in women clearing cervical HPV infection. TCRdb's table, derived via immunoSEQ multiplex PCR, lists solely in-frame clones and lacks some. The table gives 30,000 to 50,000 clones; the top ten clones make up about 5% of it. The specimen was blood buffy coat. These receptor sequences come from a woman between 18 and 69 years old with a cervical HPV16 infection that either progressed to CIN3+ or cleared (not recorded which).

Comment on this clone: The CDR3 end falls 3 residues outside the read, so it is completed with the germline J gene. This rearrangement joins TRBV2 to TRBJ2-1; TRBD1 might be the D (5 bases). Trimming stripped 7 bases from V and 3 bases from J, with 10 bases between. CDR3 size: 13 residues. CDR1 is SNHLY, CDR2 FYNNEI, per germline. The sequenced CDR3 bases are TGTGCCAGCAACCCTACAGGCTACAATGAG. Its translation is CASNPTGYNE. The complete CDR3 protein is CASNPTGYNEQFF.

For this clone: The CDR3 goes on 3 residues after the read ends, and that part is filled in from the germline J gene. The V gene is TRBV2, the J gene TRBJ2-1; tentatively, D is TRBD2 (6 bases). The CDR3 sequence is 12 residues long. V was clipped by 7 bases and J by 7 bases, with 11 bases between them. Germline-derived CDR1 and CDR2 are SNHLY and FYNNEI. The CDR3 loop is CASTVAGNEQFF. The part of the CDR3 DNA that was read is TGTGCCAGCACTGTGGCGGGGAATGAG.

Of note for this clone: From the germline J gene comes the end of the CDR3, since the read stops 3 residues before it. V is TRBV20-1 and J is TRBJ1-6; no reliable D call. V lost 6 bases and J 7 bases, leaving 10 bases between the germline ends. The CDR3 extends over 12 amino acids. The germline V gene encodes CDR1 DFQATT and CDR2 SNEGSKA (reference sequence). The CDR3 spells CSAAGGNSPLHF. CDR3 DNA (partial): TGCAGTGCAGCGGGAGGCAATTCACCC.

Remarks on this clone: The CDR3 extends 3 residues past the end of the read, so its final part is completed from the germline J gene. The rearrangement uses TRBV12-3 or TRBV12-4 and TRBJ1-2, with D possibly being TRBD1 (5 bases). Trimming took off 5 bases at V and 5 bases at J, with 18 bases between the two ends. This CDR3 has 15 amino acids. CDR3 bases read: TGTGCCAGCAGTGGGCCGCCTAGGGGCGATTATGGC. It is translated as CASSGPPRGDYG. The full CDR3 protein is CASSGPPRGDYGYTF.

The CDR3 spells CASRAGQTEAFF. The sequenced part of the CDR3 DNA is TGTGCCAGCAGAGCCGGACAGACTGAA. The chain carries TRBV2 and TRBJ1-1; tentatively, D is TRBD1 (6 bases). Coverage ceases 3 residues before the CDR3 finishes, and the germline J gene fills in the end. Germline-derived CDR1 and CDR2 are SNHLY and FYNNEI. Between the trimmed V and J ends, which lost 6 bases and 5 bases, there was a span of 10 bases. CDR3 length: 12 amino acids.

The CDR3 loop reads CASSLGVRGRDTQYF. The covered CDR3 bases are TGTGCCAGCAGCTTAGGAGTTAGGGGGCGTGATACG. V and J are TRBV7-2 and TRBJ2-3; 7 bases fit TRBD1. The read halts 3 residues ahead of the CDR3 end, with the missing end drawn from the germline J gene. This CDR3 is built from 15 residues. Looked up from germline, CDR1 is SGHTA and CDR2 is FQGNSA. V was clipped by 1 base and J by 6 bases; unmatched bases: 7.

A note on this clone: Other DNA variants within this sample encode the same CDR3. The CDR3 is CASSPNRGGGYTF. The part of the CDR3 DNA that was read is TGTGCCAGCAGCCCAAACAGGGGTGGGGGC. This chain joins TRBV7-9 and TRBJ1-2; 7 nucleotides line up with TRBD1. The read ends 3 residues before the CDR3 terminus; that terminus is restored from the germline J gene. Germline loops: CDR1 SEHNR, CDR2 FQNEAQ (reference sequence). The CDR3 is 13 amino acids.

Of note for this clone: The read halts 3 residues ahead of the CDR3 end, with the missing end drawn from the germline J gene. The J gene is TRBJ2-7, the V gene TRBV12-5; TRBD2 aligns across 9 bases. CDR3 size: 15 residues. CDR1 LGHNT and CDR2 FRNRAP come from the germline V gene. V shed 1 base and J 4 bases; nucleotides not matched to a gene: 5. CDR3 sequence reads: CASGLGRTSAYEQYF. The CDR3 DNA, read in part, is TGTGCTAGTGGTTTGGGGCGGACTAGCGCATACGAG.

Remarks on this clone: Sequencing ends 3 residues short of the CDR3 end; the germline J gene provides the rest. The genes are TRBV6-2 or TRBV6-3 and TRBJ2-1; 11 nucleotides match TRBD2. The CDR3 totals 15 residues. Germline lookup yields CDR1 MNHEY and CDR2 SVGEGT. Trimming removed 4 bases from V and 6 bases from J; junction bases left unmatched: 5. The CDR3 protein is CASSSVAGGGNEQFF. CDR3 DNA, as far as it was read: TGTGCCAGCAGTTCCGTAGCGGGGGGGGGCAATGAG.